This entry concerns a single TCR beta chain. This record belongs to a study of blood T cell repertoires in COVID-19. Overall study context: From the United States, Italy and Spain came samples of acute and convalescent COVID-19.

Germline V gene lookup returns CDR1 LGHNA and CDR2 YSLEER. The CDR3 sequence is 17 residues long. The V and J ends lost 0 bases and 4 bases respectively, with 19 bases between them. In the authors' workflow: Cell counts per sample came from amplifying reference gene primers. Sequenced by immunoSEQ multiplex PCR; TCRdb stores in-frame clones only, minus some. That table is the source of V, J and clone size, and D and trimming were worked out from the DNA. The sample lists a few hundred thousand clones, around 90% occurring once. This receptor was identified in a human donor in a cohort sampled during active COVID-19. The sequenced sample was peripheral blood. V and J are TRBV4-3 and TRBJ2-7; D is possibly TRBD1 (5 bases). CDR3 sequence: CASSQEDSKGIFYEQYF. CDR3 DNA: TGCGCCAGCAGCCAAGAAGATTCGAAGGGGATATTTTACGAGCAGTACTTC.